The sequence of this TCR beta chain was determined in a study of response to subunit inactivated influenza vaccine. TCRdb independently ran MiXCR on the RT-PCR reads; one entry per CDR3 protein. In the table there are 650,000 to 800,000 distinct CDR3 sequences, approximately 15% of which are singletons. V was clipped by 3 bases and J by 13 bases, with 16 bases between them. Germline V gene sequence: CDR1 SGHRS, CDR2 YFSETQ. The CDR3 runs to 13 residues. Sequences were derived from PBMCs from blood, sampled around 14 days before vaccination. The sequence came from a man aged 50 or older who received an inactivated influenza vaccine. This sequence joins TRBV5-1 and TRBJ2-2; tentatively, D is TRBD1 or TRBD2 (5 bases each). The CDR3 nucleotides are TGCGCCAGCAGCTCGTGGGACGGACGAAGGCTGTTTTTT. Its protein product is CASSSWDGRRLFF.